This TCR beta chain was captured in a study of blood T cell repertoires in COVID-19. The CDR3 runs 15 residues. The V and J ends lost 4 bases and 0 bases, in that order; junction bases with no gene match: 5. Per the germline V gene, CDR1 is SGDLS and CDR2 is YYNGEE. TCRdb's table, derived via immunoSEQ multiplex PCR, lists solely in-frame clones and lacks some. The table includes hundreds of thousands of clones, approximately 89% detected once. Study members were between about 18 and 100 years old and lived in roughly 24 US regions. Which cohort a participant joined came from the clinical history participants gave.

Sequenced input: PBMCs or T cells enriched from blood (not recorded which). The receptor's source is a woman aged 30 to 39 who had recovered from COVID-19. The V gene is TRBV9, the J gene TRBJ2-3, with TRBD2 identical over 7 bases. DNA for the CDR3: TGTGCCAGCAGCCCTAGCGGAGGGAGCACAGATACGCAGTATTTT. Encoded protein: CASSPSGGSTDTQYF.